This TCR beta chain was found in a study of blood T cell repertoires in COVID-19. Background on the study: Researchers got acute and convalescent COVID-19 samples from the United States, Italy and Spain. PBMCs, B-cell-depleted T cells, or T cells were the source of the cDNA or gDNA that made up the material.

What the recovered Cohort 3 donors had was two negative PCRs, clearance, or symptom resolution. The table came from immunoSEQ multiplex PCR; TCRdb's copy has only in-frame clones and leaves some out. The sample has about 350,000 clones; roughly 84% are singletons. CDR1 and CDR2 (germline): GTSNPN, SVGIG (reference sequence). The CDR3 has 13 amino acids. The V end was cut by 4 bases, the J end by 5 bases, with 14 bases between. The chain couples TRBV30 to TRBJ1-1; the D is unclear. Sequenced material: PBMCs or T cells enriched from blood (not recorded which). The receptor's source is a woman between 25 and 40 years old who had recovered from COVID-19. The CDR3 region is CAWIPGRRTEAFF. CDR3 nucleotide sequence: TGTGCCTGGATACCGGGGAGGCGAACTGAAGCTTTCTTT.